This T cell receptor (beta chain) stems from a study of molecular identifiers for immune sequencing clone quantification. Across the whole study: Replicate runs used RNA from around 18,000 or 91,000 naive CD8 cells, which was split five ways into aliquots, and four of those aliquots were then sequenced. The study, taken as a whole, reports: Beyond 20 RNA copies, clones held over 97% of effector molecules, compared with under 1% in naive cells. Should identical TCR molecules share a barcode, the sizes of highly expanded clones could be underestimated.

Libraries used about 20,000 to 1,100,000 sorted naive CD8 T cells and 10%, 30% or 50% RNA input. TCRdb re-called the PCR reads through MiXCR, storing one row per CDR3 protein. The table has 85,000 to 90,000 distinct CDR3 sequences, roughly 19% seen once; the top ten hold 0.75% to 0.95%. Germline assignment: CDR1 SGHVS and CDR2 FNYEAQ. The CDR3 consists of 16 residues. Trimming took 5 bases from V and 3 from J; bases not matched to a gene: 8. Ten or more counts support this clonotype. The target antigen is unknown. The TCR comes from a human donor in good health. Some libraries in this study had Jurkat cell RNA spiked in. The V and J genes are TRBV7-6 and TRBJ2-2; 8 nucleotides match TRBD2. The sequencing sample was made of naive CD8+ T cells from blood, with Jurkat cell RNA spiked in. The sample's subset: FACS-sorted CD8+CD4-CCR7+CD45RA+ naive T cells. The CDR3 sequence is CASSLGRGEYTGELFF. In DNA form, the CDR3 reads TGTGCCAGCAGCCTAGGGCGGGGGGAATACACCGGGGAGCTGTTTTTT.